These T cell receptor beta chains were read from a single sample in a study of regulatory T cells in long-lasting Graves disease. Via MiXCR, TCRdb re-called the multiplex PCR reads, giving one row per CDR3 protein. The table lists more than 350,000 distinct CDR3 sequences, 15% of them singletons. These data were likewise used in another study, on T cells in Graves' hyperthyroidism and ophthalmopathy.

This material consisted of peripheral blood mononuclear cells (PBMCs), taken at new diagnosis, from a patient treated with antithyroid drugs. The receptors come from a woman in her 30s with Graves disease. The CDR3 runs from the conserved cysteine through the conserved F or W. The D gene is left open where the match is weak. A row's size may be missing; if present it is once, few, many or a size class.

j_call	v_call	d_call	clone_size	cdr3_aa	cdr3_nt
TRBJ1-2	TRBV20-1	NA	NA	CSAQGSGVSYGYTF	TGCAGTGCTCAGGGGTCCGGAGTCAGCTATGGCTACACCTTC
TRBJ2-5	TRBV11-3	NA	NA	CASSSRHTRDGQETQYF	TGTGCCAGCAGTTCACGCCACACAAGGGATGGCCAAGAGACCCAGTACTTC
TRBJ1-3	TRBV18	NA	many	CASSRDVLSGNTIYF	TGTGCCAGCTCACGGGACGTTCTCTCTGGAAACACCATATATTTT
TRBJ2-1	TRBV2	TRBD2	many	CASSEQGLAGGGEQFF	TGTGCCAGCAGTGAACAGGGACTAGCGGGGGGCGGTGAGCAGTTCTTC
TRBJ2-1	TRBV27	NA	many	CASSWGRDVYNEQFF	TGTGCCAGCAGTTGGGGGCGGGACGTATACAATGAGCAGTTCTTC
TRBJ2-3	TRBV7-6	TRBD1	many	CASSKMDRGTDTQYF	TGTGCCAGCAGCAAGATGGACAGGGGCACAGATACGCAGTATTTT
TRBJ2-5	TRBV6-1	NA	few	CASSEEYRQETQYF	TGTGCCAGCAGTGAAGAGTACAGACAAGAGACCCAGTACTTC
TRBJ2-5	TRBV7-8	NA	few	CASSSPIRSTDQETQYF	TGTGCCAGCAGCTCGCCCATCAGGTCGACAGACCAAGAGACCCAGTACTTC
TRBJ1-1	TRBV2	NA	many	CASRKGSEAFF	TGTGCCAGCAGGAAGGGGTCTGAAGCTTTCTTT
TRBJ2-4	TRBV2	NA	few	CASSELAAKNIQYF	TGTGCCAGCAGTGAACTAGCGGCCAAAAACATTCAGTACTTC